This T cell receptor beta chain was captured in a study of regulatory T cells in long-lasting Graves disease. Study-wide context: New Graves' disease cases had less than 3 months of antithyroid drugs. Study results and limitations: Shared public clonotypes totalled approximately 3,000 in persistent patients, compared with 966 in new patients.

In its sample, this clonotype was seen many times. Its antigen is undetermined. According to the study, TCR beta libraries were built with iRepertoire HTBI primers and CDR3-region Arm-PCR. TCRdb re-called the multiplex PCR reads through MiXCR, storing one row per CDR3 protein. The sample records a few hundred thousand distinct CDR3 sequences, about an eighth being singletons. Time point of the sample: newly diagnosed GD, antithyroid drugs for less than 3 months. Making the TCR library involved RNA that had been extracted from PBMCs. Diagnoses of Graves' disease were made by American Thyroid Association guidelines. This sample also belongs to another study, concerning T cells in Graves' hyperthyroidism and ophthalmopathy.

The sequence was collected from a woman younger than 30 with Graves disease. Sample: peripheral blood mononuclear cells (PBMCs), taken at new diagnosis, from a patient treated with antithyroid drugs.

CDR3 sequence reads: CSAREGGGAVETQYF. In DNA form, the CDR3 reads TGCAGTGCTAGAGAGGGCGGGGGGGCCGTCGAGACCCAGTACTTC. V is TRBV20-1 and J is TRBJ2-5, with 9 bases matching TRBD2. This CDR3 is built from 15 residues. CDR1 is DFQATT, CDR2 SNEGSKA, per germline (reference sequence). Unmatched junction bases numbered 7, after V lost 0 bases and J lost 5 bases.